Below are 10 T cell receptor beta chains sequenced from a single sample in a study of blood T cell repertoires in COVID-19. Sequencing was performed with immunoSEQ multiplex PCR; in TCRdb, only in-frame clones are kept and a portion is missing. The sample carries about 99,000 clones, approximately 80% recorded once. Sequencing was done on a sample of peripheral blood. Receptor source: a man aged 55 to 70 with acute or convalescent COVID-19.

In its sample, this clone was seen once. The chain carries TRBV2 and TRBJ1-2; D remains ambiguous. V lost 3 bases, J lost 3 bases, and 11 bases lay in between. CDR1 SNHLY and CDR2 FYNNEI come from the germline V gene. The CDR3 loop spans 14 amino acids. The CDR3 spells CASSDSILYYGYTF. DNA of the CDR3: TGTGCCAGCAGTGACTCGATACTCTACTATGGCTACACCTTC.

This sequence joins TRBV5-1 and TRBJ2-3; 8 bases align to TRBD1. The germline V gene encodes CDR1 SGHRS and CDR2 YFSETQ. There are 16 residues in the CDR3. V lost 0 bases, J lost 0 bases, and 3 bases stayed unmatched. The CDR3 nucleotides are TGCGCCAGCAGCTTGGAAGGACAGGGTAGCACAGATACGCAGTATTTT. This codes for CASSLEGQGSTDTQYF.

Notes on this clone: This sample also contains other DNA sequences that code for the same CDR3. This chain connects TRBV30 to TRBJ1-1; 8 bases agree with TRBD1. Germline lookup yields CDR1 GTSNPN and CDR2 SVGIG (reference sequence). This CDR3 is built from 13 residues. J lost 1 base, V lost 4 bases, and 2 bases had no gene match. The CDR3 reads CAWTGQGNTEAFF. The DNA of the CDR3 is TGTGCCTGGACCGGACAGGGGAACACTGAAGCTTTCTTT.

V gene TRBV9 combines with J gene TRBJ1-6, with 7 bases matching TRBD1. The V gene's germline CDR1 is SGDLS and CDR2 YYNGEE. The CDR3 loop spans 14 amino acids. The V and J ends lost 7 bases and 7 bases, in that order; junction bases with no gene match: 8. The CDR3 nucleotides are TGTGCCAGCGGTACGACAGGGATGAATTCACCCCTCCACTTT. This encodes CASGTTGMNSPLHF.

The chain is built from TRBV30 and TRBJ2-7; 12 bases are a match to TRBD2. CDR3 length: 16 residues. The germline CDR1 and CDR2 sequences are GTSNPN and SVGIG (reference sequence). Trimming at V came to 0 bases and at J to 3 bases, leaving 6 bases not matched to a gene. The CDR3 reads CAWSVPGLAGRYEQYF. The DNA of the CDR3 is TGTGCCTGGAGTGTACCAGGACTAGCGGGACGCTACGAGCAGTACTTC.

The gene calls are TRBV10-3 and TRBJ2-3; 9 positions match TRBD2. CDR1 ENHRY and CDR2 SYGVKD come from the germline V gene. The J segment lost 2 bases and the V segment lost 7 bases, leaving 7 bases of the junction unmatched. The CDR3 sequence is 15 residues long. Here the CDR3 DNA reads TGTGCCATCACCCGGGGCGGGGGGGCCACAGATACGCAGTATTTT. Its protein is CAITRGGGATDTQYF.

The rearrangement links TRBV7-3 to TRBJ2-7; D is possibly TRBD2 (7 bases). Trimming shortened V by 1 base and J by 0 bases, and 13 bases separated the two germline ends. Germline-derived CDR1 and CDR2 are SGHTA and FQGTGA. There are 16 residues in the CDR3. The CDR3 is CASSLMGGGSSYEQYF. The DNA for the CDR3 is TGTGCCAGCAGCTTAATGGGGGGCGGGAGCTCCTACGAGCAGTACTTC.

This rearrangement joins TRBV7-8 to TRBJ2-7; 7 bases fit TRBD2. CDR3 size: 15 residues. Unmatched junction bases numbered 8, after V lost 6 bases and J lost 0 bases. CDR1 and CDR2 from the germline V gene are SGHVS and FQNEAQ. The CDR3: CASSSSGVSSYEQYF. The CDR3 DNA is TGTGCCAGCAGTAGCAGCGGGGTAAGCTCCTACGAGCAGTACTTC.

This chain links TRBV27 with TRBJ1-1; D is perhaps TRBD1 (6 bases). The V gene's germline CDR1 is MNHEY and CDR2 SMNVEV (reference sequence). Trimming removed 6 bases at V and 1 base at J, with 18 bases between. The CDR3 consists of 16 residues. CDR3 loop: CASSLGQRSRNTEAFF. The CDR3 bases are TGTGCCAGCAGCCTTGGACAGCGCTCTCGGAACACTGAAGCTTTCTTT.

V usage is TRBV28 and J usage is TRBJ2-3; 7 bases are a match to TRBD1. This CDR3 contains 15 residues. V dropped 7 bases and J dropped 1; count of bases not matched to a gene: 8. CDR1 MDHEN and CDR2 SYDVKM come from the germline V gene. CDR3: CASKGAQGGTDTQYF. CDR3 sequence (DNA): TGTGCCAGCAAGGGGGCTCAGGGAGGCACAGATACGCAGTATTTT.